Detailed here is one T cell receptor beta chain. The antigen is undetermined. The PCR was carried out with 60 Vbeta primers and 13 Jbeta primers. Here immunoSEQ multiplex PCR was the method, and the copy in TCRdb shows in-frame clones only, minus some. Of 150,000 or so clones in the sample, 82% are singletons; the top ten hold around 1.5%. Germline values: CDR1 WNHNN, CDR2 SYGVQD (reference sequence). V was clipped by 8 bases and J by 11 bases, with 18 bases between them. CDR3 length: 12 residues. This specimen comes from a study of cytomegalovirus exposure and HLA in healthy donors. Whole-study findings and limits: Researchers reported in a later analysis that a missense DCLRE1C variant was tied to TCR beta V- and J-gene trimming.

The TCR comes from a male donor in good health and CMV-seronegative. The V and J genes are TRBV10-1 and TRBJ2-5; D might be TRBD2 (7 bases). The sequencing input was PBMCs. The CDR3 loop is CASGEGVGSQYF. The CDR3 bases are TGCGCCAGCGGGGAGGGGGTAGGTTCGCAGTACTTC.